The entry below gives a single TCR beta chain sequence along with its context. The data were taken from a study of metastatic and nonmetastatic thyroid tumors. This CDR3 spans 13 amino acids. V dropped 3 bases and J dropped 3 bases, with 6 bases sitting between them. Germline-derived CDR1 and CDR2 are SGHTA and FQGNSA. Until they underwent thyroid surgery, no patient had received any treatment. TCRdb re-processed the PCR reads through MiXCR. The profile shows tens of thousands of clones, about 15% of them singletons. This TCR came from a female donor with papillary thyroid cancer or a benign thyroid nodule (not recorded which). Some clones in this sample may be carry-over from other donors' samples. Sequenced sample: blood. The chain links TRBV7-2 to TRBJ2-1, with D possibly TRBD1 on 5 matching bases. CDR3 loop: CASSFDSYNEQFF. The CDR3 DNA is TGTGCCAGCAGCTTTGACAGCTACAATGAGCAGTTCTTC.